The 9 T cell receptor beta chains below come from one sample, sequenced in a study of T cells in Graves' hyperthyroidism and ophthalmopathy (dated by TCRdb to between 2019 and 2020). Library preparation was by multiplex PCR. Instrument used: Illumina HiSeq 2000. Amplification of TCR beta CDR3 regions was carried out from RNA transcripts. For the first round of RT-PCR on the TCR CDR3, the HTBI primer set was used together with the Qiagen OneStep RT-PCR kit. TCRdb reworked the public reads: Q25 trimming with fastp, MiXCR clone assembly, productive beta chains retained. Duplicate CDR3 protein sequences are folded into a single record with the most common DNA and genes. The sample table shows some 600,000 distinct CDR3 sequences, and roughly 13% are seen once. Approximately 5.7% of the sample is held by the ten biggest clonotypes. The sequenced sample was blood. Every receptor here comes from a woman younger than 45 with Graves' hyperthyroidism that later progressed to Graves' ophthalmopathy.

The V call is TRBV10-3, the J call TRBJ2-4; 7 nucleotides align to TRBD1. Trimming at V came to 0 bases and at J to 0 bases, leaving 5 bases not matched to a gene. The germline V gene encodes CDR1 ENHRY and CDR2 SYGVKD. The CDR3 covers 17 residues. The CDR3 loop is CAISESRTGGAKNIQYF. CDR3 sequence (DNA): TGTGCCATCAGTGAGTCAAGGACAGGTGGAGCCAAAAACATTCAGTACTTC.

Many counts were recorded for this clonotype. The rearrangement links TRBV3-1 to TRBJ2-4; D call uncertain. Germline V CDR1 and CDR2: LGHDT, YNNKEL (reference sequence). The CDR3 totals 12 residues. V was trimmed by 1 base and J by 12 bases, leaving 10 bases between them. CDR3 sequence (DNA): TGTGCCAGCAGCCAAGTTGCTTCTGCTCAGTACTTC. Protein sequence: CASSQVASAQYF. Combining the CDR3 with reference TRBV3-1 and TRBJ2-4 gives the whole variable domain DTAVSQTPKYLVTQMGNDKSIKCEQNLGHDTMYWYKQDSKKFLKIMFSYNNKELIINETVPNRFSPKSPDKAHLNLHINSLELGDSAVYFCASSQVASAQYFGAGTRLSVL.

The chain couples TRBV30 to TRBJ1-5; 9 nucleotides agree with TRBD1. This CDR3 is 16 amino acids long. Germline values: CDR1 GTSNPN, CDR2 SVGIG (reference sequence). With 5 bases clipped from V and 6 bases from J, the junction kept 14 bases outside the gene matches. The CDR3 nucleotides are TGTGCCTGGGCCAGAGGGGCCGACAGGGGGATTCAGCCCCAGCATTTT. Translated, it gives CAWARGADRGIQPQHF.

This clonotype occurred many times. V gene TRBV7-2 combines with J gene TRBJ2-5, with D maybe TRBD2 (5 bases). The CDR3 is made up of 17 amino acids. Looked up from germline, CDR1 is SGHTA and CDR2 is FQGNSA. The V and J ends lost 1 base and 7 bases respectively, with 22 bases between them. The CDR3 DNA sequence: TGTGCCAGCAGCTTAGGCTGGAGGTACTCCTCTTCGGCGACCCAGTACTTC. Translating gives CASSLGWRYSSSATQYF. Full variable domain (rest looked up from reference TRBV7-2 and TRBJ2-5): GAGVSQSPSNKVTEKGKDVELRCDPISGHTALYWYRQSLGQGLEFLIYFQGNSAPDKSGLPSDRFSAERTGGSVSTLTIQRTQQEDSAVYLCASSLGWRYSSSATQYFGPGTRLLVL.

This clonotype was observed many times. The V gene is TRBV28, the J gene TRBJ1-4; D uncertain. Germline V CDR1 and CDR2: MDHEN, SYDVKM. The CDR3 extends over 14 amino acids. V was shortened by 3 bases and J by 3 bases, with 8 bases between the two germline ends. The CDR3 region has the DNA TGTGCCAGCAGTTTGCGTGGGCCTAATGAAAAACTGTTTTTT. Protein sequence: CASSLRGPNEKLFF.

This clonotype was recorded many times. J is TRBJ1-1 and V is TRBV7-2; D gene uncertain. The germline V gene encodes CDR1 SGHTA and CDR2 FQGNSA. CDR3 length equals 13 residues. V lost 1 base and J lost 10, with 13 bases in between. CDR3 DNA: TGTGCCAGCAGCTTAGTGGGAGGGAACATAGCTTTCTTT. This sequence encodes CASSLVGGNIAFF.

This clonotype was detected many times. Written as DNA, the CDR3 is TGTGCCAGCACCACATACAGGGGGCGGGTCTCCGAGCAGTACTTC. Translation gives CASTTYRGRVSEQYF. The chain is built from TRBV28 and TRBJ2-7; 9 bases agree with TRBD1. Germline CDR1 MDHEN, CDR2 SYDVKM. J lost 6 bases, V lost 7 bases, and 13 bases had no gene match. This CDR3 is 15 amino acids long.

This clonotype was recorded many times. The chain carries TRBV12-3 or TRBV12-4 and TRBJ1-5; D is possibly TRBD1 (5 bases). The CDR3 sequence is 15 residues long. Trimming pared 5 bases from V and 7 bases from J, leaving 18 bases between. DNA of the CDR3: TGTGCCAGCAGTCGGGGGGGGGGGAGAGGACAGCCCCAGCATTTT. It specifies CASSRGGGRGQPQHF.

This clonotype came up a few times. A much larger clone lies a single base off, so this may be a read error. CDR3 sequence reads: CASKSTTHIQEGGSYNEQFF. The CDR3 DNA reads as TGTGCCAGCAAAAGCACGACACACATCCAAGAGGGGGGCTCCTACAATGAGCAGTTCTTC. The V call is TRBV28, the J call TRBJ2-1; D may correspond to TRBD1 or TRBD2 (6 bases each). The ends were cut back, 7 bases at V and 0 bases at J, with 28 bases in the middle. This CDR3 has 20 residues. In germline, CDR1 is MDHEN, CDR2 SYDVKM. Full variable domain (outside the CDR3, taken from reference TRBV28 and TRBJ2-1): DVKVTQSSRYLVKRTGEKVFLECVQDMDHENMFWYRQDPGLGLRLIYFSYDVKMKEKGDIPEGYSVSREKKERFSLILESASTNQTSMYLCASKSTTHIQEGGSYNEQFFGPGTRLTVL.